Listed below are T cell receptor beta chains from one sample, sequenced in a study of T-cell reconstitution after alpha-beta-depleted transplantation in children. TCRdb re-called the PCR reads with MiXCR, one entry per CDR3 protein. The table has hundreds of thousands of distinct CDR3 sequences, under 25% seen once. The specimen was PBMCs, mostly from graft donor cells, collected 360 days after TCRalphabeta/CD19-depleted stem cell transplant. Receptors originate from a boy under two years old who had a stem cell transplant for acute myeloid leukemia, so the T cells may come from the graft donor. CDR3s include the opening cysteine and the closing phenylalanine or tryptophan. The D gene is left open where the match is weak. Clone size appears in some rows only: once, few, many, or a class for an expanded clone.

v_call,j_call,d_call,clone_size,cdr3_nt,cdr3_aa
TRBV24-1,TRBJ1-2,-,many,TGTGCCACCAGCAGGACATCCTATGGCTACACCTTC,CATSRTSYGYTF
TRBV5-6,TRBJ1-1,-,-,TGTGCCAGCAGCGTGGCAGGCCAAACTTACACTGAAGCTTTCTTT,CASSVAGQTYTEAFF
TRBV27,TRBJ2-3,TRBD2,-,TGTGCCAGCAGCCGCTTAACTAGCGGATTACCCACAGATACGCAGTATTTT,CASSRLTSGLPTDTQYF
TRBV9,TRBJ2-1,-,many,TGTGCCAGCAGCGTAGTATCAGATGAGCAGTTCTTC,CASSVVSDEQFF
TRBV12-3/TRBV12-4,TRBJ1-6,-,few,TGTGCCAGCAGTTTAGTAGAGAATAATTCACCCCTCCACTTT,CASSLVENNSPLHF
TRBV6-6,TRBJ2-2,-,few,TGTGCCAGCAGAGGACTGTATTCCGGGGAGCTGTTTTTT,CASRGLYSGELFF
TRBV20-1,TRBJ2-1,TRBD1,-,TGCAGTGCTAGAGGGACAGGCCGGTGGGGGCAGTTCTTC,CSARGTGRWGQFF
TRBV7-7,TRBJ2-7,-,few,TGTGCCAGCAGCTTAGCGGCGGGGATCTCCTACGAGCAGTACTTC,CASSLAAGISYEQYF
TRBV29-1,TRBJ1-6,TRBD1,-,TGCAGCGTTGGAGAAGGACAGGGAAATTCACCCCTCCACTTT,CSVGEGQGNSPLHF
TRBV12-3/TRBV12-4,TRBJ2-1,TRBD1,-,TGTGCCAGCAGTCCTCCGGACAGGAGAAACAATGAGCAGTTCTTC,CASSPPDRRNNEQFF
TRBV12-3/TRBV12-4,TRBJ2-7,-,many,TGTGCCAGCAGTTTAGCGCTAAGCGGTCACGAGCAGTACTTC,CASSLALSGHEQYF
TRBV15,TRBJ2-1,TRBD2,few,TGTGCCGTCGGGACTAACAATGAGCAGTTCTTC,CAVGTNNEQFF
TRBV25-1,TRBJ2-1,-,few,TGTGCCAGCAGTGACAGGCCTGGGGACAATGAGCAGTTCTTC,CASSDRPGDNEQFF
TRBV20-1,TRBJ2-1,-,-,TGCAGTGCTGCCTGGGCCGGAGGGACCTACAATGAGCAGTTCTTC,CSAAWAGGTYNEQFF
TRBV25-1,TRBJ2-1,-,-,TGTGCCAGCAGCCCCGGGACCCCCAATGAGCAGTTCTTC,CASSPGTPNEQFF
TRBV9,TRBJ2-1,TRBD2,many,TGTGCCAGCTCGGGACTAGCGGGGCACAATGAGCAGTTCTTC,CASSGLAGHNEQFF
TRBV20-1,TRBJ1-2,-,-,TGCAGTGCCCGGACGTCCGATTATGGCTACACCTTC,CSARTSDYGYTF
TRBV27,TRBJ2-3,-,few,TGTGCCAGCAGTCCCGGGGACCCGGGCACAGATACGCAGTATTTT,CASSPGDPGTDTQYF
TRBV9,TRBJ2-2,-,-,TGTGCCAGCAGCGTAGCTCCGGAGAGGGGTATCGACACCGGGGAGCTGTTTTTT,CASSVAPERGIDTGELFF
TRBV5-1,TRBJ2-1,-,few,TGCGCCAGCAGCTTGGCCGCGGCAGGGCCCTACAATGAGCAGTTCTTC,CASSLAAAGPYNEQFF
TRBV20-1,TRBJ2-5,-,-,TGCAGTGCTAGTGGCACGGAGACCCAGTACTTC,CSASGTETQYF
TRBV6-2/TRBV6-3,TRBJ2-2,TRBD1,-,TGTGCCAGCAGTGGCGGACAGGGAGTTTCCGGGGAGCTGTTTTTT,CASSGGQGVSGELFF
TRBV3-1,TRBJ2-1,TRBD2,-,TGTGCCAGCAGCCAACAGGCTAGCGGGGGCAATGAGCAGTTCTTC,CASSQQASGGNEQFF
TRBV6-1,TRBJ2-2,-,few,TGTGCCAGCAGCCCTTGGGGCCAGGGAAACAGATGGGGCACCGGGGAGCTGTTTTTT,CASSPWGQGNRWGTGELFF
TRBV6-5,TRBJ2-5,-,-,TGTGCCAGCAGTTACGTGGGGATTGCGTTTTGGGAAGAGACCCAGTACTTC,CASSYVGIAFWEETQYF
TRBV5-5,TRBJ1-4,TRBD1,many,TGTGCCAGCAGCTCCCGGGACAGGGGGGAAAAACTGTTTTTT,CASSSRDRGEKLFF
TRBV7-2,TRBJ2-5,-,-,TGTGCCAGCAGCTTAAACAGGGCATTGAGACAAGAGACCCAGTACTTC,CASSLNRALRQETQYF
TRBV7-9,TRBJ1-1,-,-,TGTGCCAGCAGCTTAGTTTGGGGCACTGAAGCTTTCTTT,CASSLVWGTEAFF
TRBV6-1,TRBJ2-1,-,many,TGTGCCAGCAGTGAAAGGGCGCGGAATGAGCAGTTCTTC,CASSERARNEQFF
TRBV29-1,TRBJ1-2,TRBD1,few,TGCAGCGTTGAAGACGGGGGACAGAACTATGGCTACACCTTC,CSVEDGGQNYGYTF
TRBV6-5,TRBJ2-2,-,once,TGTGCCAGCAGTTACTCAGGAGGCAAAACCGGGGAGCTGTTTTTT,CASSYSGGKTGELFF
TRBV10-3,TRBJ2-3,TRBD2,few,TGTGCCATCAGTGAATCGGCGGGGGAACATTTGGATACGCAGTATTTT,CAISESAGEHLDTQYF
TRBV5-1,TRBJ1-2,TRBD1,many,TGCGCCAGCAGCCTGACCGGGACAGAAATAATCTATGGCTACACCTTC,CASSLTGTEIIYGYTF
TRBV28,TRBJ1-5,-,many,TGTGCCAGCAACCGTTTACTTAATCAGCCCCAGCATTTT,CASNRLLNQPQHF
TRBV3-1,TRBJ1-1,TRBD1,-,TGTGCCAGCAGTGTAGGGGGCGGACTTAGGCGAACTGAAGCTTTCTTT,CASSVGGGLRRTEAFF
TRBV10-3,TRBJ2-5,-,many,TGTGCCATCAGTCTAACGGACAGTCCCGAGACCCAGTACTTC,CAISLTDSPETQYF
TRBV12-3/TRBV12-4,TRBJ1-6,-,few,TGTGCCAGCAGCGAGGGCCAGGGGTCCTATAATTCACCCCTCCACTTT,CASSEGQGSYNSPLHF
TRBV4-3,TRBJ1-6,TRBD1,few,TGCGCCAGCAGCCAACGGGACAGGGGAGGCTCACCCCTCCACTTT,CASSQRDRGGSPLHF
TRBV12-3/TRBV12-4,TRBJ2-7,TRBD1,many,TGTGCCAGCAGTGCCGGGGACAGGAGCTCCTACGAGCAGTACTTC,CASSAGDRSSYEQYF
TRBV6-5,TRBJ2-7,-,few,TGTGCCAGCCAGCCCTCCAAGGGCTCCTACGAGCAGTACTTC,CASQPSKGSYEQYF
TRBV20-1,TRBJ1-1,TRBD1,-,TGCAGTGCTAAACCGCCCGACAGGGGAAACACTGAAGCTTTCTTT,CSAKPPDRGNTEAFF
TRBV21-1,TRBJ1-4,-,-,TGTGCCAGCAGCGCGGACAGGGGGTTATTGACTAATGAAAAACTGTTTTTT,CASSADRGLLTNEKLFF
TRBV11-2,TRBJ2-5,-,many,TGTGCCAGCAGTAGACAGAGGGGGGAGACCCAGTACTTC,CASSRQRGETQYF
TRBV7-2,TRBJ1-5,TRBD1,-,TGTGCCAGCAGCTTCGCGGCCGGGACAGGGGACCAGCCCCAGCATTTT,CASSFAAGTGDQPQHF
TRBV6-5,TRBJ2-5,TRBD1,many,TGTGCCAGCAGTTACTTCCCCCTACAGGGGACCCTGGAGACCCAGTACTTC,CASSYFPLQGTLETQYF
TRBV5-1,TRBJ2-7,-,-,TGCGCCAGCAGCCCAAGCAACCCGGGAGAGCAGTACTTC,CASSPSNPGEQYF
TRBV20-1,TRBJ2-1,TRBD2,few,TGCAGTGCTAGTCCGAGCGGGGTGACGGCAGCTGGAAATGAGCAGTTCTTC,CSASPSGVTAAGNEQFF
TRBV20-1,TRBJ2-1,TRBD2,-,TGCAGTGCTAGAGTATATACTAGCGGGGGGTACAATGAGCAGTTCTTC,CSARVYTSGGYNEQFF
TRBV4-1,TRBJ1-5,-,-,TGCGCCAGCAGCCAAGAAGCCCCCAATCAGCCCCAGCATTTT,CASSQEAPNQPQHF
TRBV29-1,TRBJ2-7,-,few,TGCAGCGTTCGGGACGGAGACTACGAGCAGTACTTC,CSVRDGDYEQYF
TRBV29-1,TRBJ1-2,-,few,TGCAGCGCTCGGGGACGGGGCTATGGAGGCTACACCTTC,CSARGRGYGGYTF
TRBV25-1,TRBJ2-3,TRBD2,-,TGTGCCAGCAGTGACCCCTCCCGCGGGGGGACCACAGATACGCAGTATTTT,CASSDPSRGGTTDTQYF
TRBV20-1,TRBJ2-3,-,few,TGCAGTGTCGACCGCGGTAGCACAGATACGCAGTATTTT,CSVDRGSTDTQYF
TRBV4-3,TRBJ2-1,TRBD2,-,TGCGCCAGCAGCCAAGATGGGGGGGAAAACTCCTACAATGAGCAGTTCTTC,CASSQDGGENSYNEQFF
TRBV5-6,TRBJ1-1,TRBD1,-,TGTGCCAGCAGCTGGACAGGGCGGTCTACTGAAGCTTTCTTT,CASSWTGRSTEAFF
TRBV10-3,TRBJ2-7,TRBD1,few,TGTGCCATCAGTGATCCCGACAGGGGAGGTACCTACGAGCAGTACTTC,CAISDPDRGGTYEQYF
TRBV7-2,TRBJ2-4,TRBD2,-,TGTGCCAGCAGCTTATGGGCTAGCGGGGGGGCCATGGACATTCAGTACTTC,CASSLWASGGAMDIQYF